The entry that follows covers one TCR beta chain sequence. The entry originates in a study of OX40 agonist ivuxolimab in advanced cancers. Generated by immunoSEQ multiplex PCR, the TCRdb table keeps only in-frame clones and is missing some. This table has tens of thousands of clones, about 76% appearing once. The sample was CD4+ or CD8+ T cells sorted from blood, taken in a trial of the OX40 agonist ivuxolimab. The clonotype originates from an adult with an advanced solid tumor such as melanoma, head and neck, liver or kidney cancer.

CDR3 coding DNA: TGTGCCAGCAGCTTTAATCGGGGGGAAGCTTTCTTT. Translation: CASSFNRGEAFF. The V gene is TRBV13, the J gene TRBJ1-1, with D possibly matching TRBD1 (5 bases). Looked up from germline, CDR1 is PRHDT and CDR2 is FYEKMQ (reference sequence). This CDR3 comprises 12 residues. Trimming cost V 3 bases and J 8 bases, with 10 bases left between them.